Listed below are T cell receptor beta chains from one sample, sequenced in a study of blood T cell repertoires in COVID-19. Profiling relied on immunoSEQ multiplex PCR, and the TCRdb table lists in-frame clones only, not all of them. The sample records approximately 150,000 clones, approximately 88% being singletons. The sample consisted of peripheral blood. All receptors derive from a woman between 55 and 75 years old who had recovered from COVID-19. Each CDR3 is given with its conserved first and last residue. Each record gives: J gene, clone size, V gene, D gene, CDR3 DNA, CDR3 protein. A D gene is named only where the DNA matches it firmly. Size is stated for part of the rows, as once, few or many counts, or as a class when the clone is expanded.

j_gene: TRBJ2-1; abundance: .; v_gene: TRBV5-1; d_gene: TRBD1; CDR3nt: TGCGCCAGCAGCCGACAGGGGAGTCTGGGCAATGAGCAGTTCTTC; CDR3aa: CASSRQGSLGNEQFF
j_gene: TRBJ2-3; abundance: .; v_gene: TRBV5-1; d_gene: TRBD1; CDR3nt: TGCGCCAGCAGCGTGGGACAGGCGGCAGATACGCAGTATTTT; CDR3aa: CASSVGQAADTQYF
j_gene: TRBJ2-1; abundance: .; v_gene: TRBV9; d_gene: TRBD2; CDR3nt: TGTGCCAGCAGCGACCGACTAGCGGGGGAGAATGAGCAGTTCTTC; CDR3aa: CASSDRLAGENEQFF
j_gene: TRBJ1-6; abundance: .; v_gene: TRBV3-1/TRBV3-2; d_gene: .; CDR3nt: TGTGCCAGCAGCCAAGAGACAGCTTCACCCCTCCACTTT; CDR3aa: CASSQETASPLHF
j_gene: TRBJ1-1; abundance: few; v_gene: TRBV14; d_gene: .; CDR3nt: TGTGCCAGCAGCCGAGACAGTTGGTACACTGAAGCTTTCTTT; CDR3aa: CASSRDSWYTEAFF
j_gene: TRBJ1-6; abundance: once; v_gene: TRBV5-1; d_gene: TRBD1; CDR3nt: TGCGCCAGCAGCCTAGGACAGGGGGCATGGAATTCACCCCTCCACTTT; CDR3aa: CASSLGQGAWNSPLHF
j_gene: TRBJ2-7; abundance: .; v_gene: TRBV6-4; d_gene: .; CDR3nt: TGTGCCAGCAGTGAATTAGACGAGCAGTACTTC; CDR3aa: CASSELDEQYF
j_gene: TRBJ2-2; abundance: .; v_gene: TRBV7-9; d_gene: .; CDR3nt: TGTGCCAGCAGGAGTTCAGGGGGGACGAACACCGGGGAGCTGTTTTTT; CDR3aa: CASRSSGGTNTGELFF
j_gene: TRBJ1-2; abundance: .; v_gene: TRBV13; d_gene: TRBD1; CDR3nt: TGTGCCAGCAGCTCCCCGGACAGGAGGATAAACTATGGCTACACCTTC; CDR3aa: CASSSPDRRINYGYTF
j_gene: TRBJ1-4; abundance: .; v_gene: TRBV10-3; d_gene: TRBD1; CDR3nt: TGTGCCATCAGGGGGACAGGGATGAAGGAAAAACTGTTTTTT; CDR3aa: CAIRGTGMKEKLFF
j_gene: TRBJ2-7; abundance: .; v_gene: TRBV29-1; d_gene: TRBD2; CDR3nt: TGCAGCGTTGAGACTAGCGGGGCTAGGGGAGAGCAGTACTTC; CDR3aa: CSVETSGARGEQYF
j_gene: TRBJ1-1; abundance: once; v_gene: TRBV21-1; d_gene: .; CDR3nt: TGTGCCAGCAGCAAAGTGGGGTCAGGGGTGGCCACTGAAGCTTTCTTT; CDR3aa: CASSKVGSGVATEAFF
j_gene: TRBJ1-1; abundance: .; v_gene: TRBV5-1; d_gene: .; CDR3nt: TGCGCCAGCGCCCTAGGGGGGAACACTGAAGCTTTCTTT; CDR3aa: CASALGGNTEAFF
j_gene: TRBJ2-7; abundance: once; v_gene: TRBV12-3/TRBV12-4; d_gene: .; CDR3nt: TGTGCCAGCAGTTTCGGGGGCTCCTACGAGCAGTACTTC; CDR3aa: CASSFGGSYEQYF
j_gene: TRBJ2-3; abundance: .; v_gene: TRBV7-6; d_gene: .; CDR3nt: TGTGCCAGCAGCTTAGTGTCCCTCCTTGATACGCAGTATTTT; CDR3aa: CASSLVSLLDTQYF
j_gene: TRBJ2-7; abundance: .; v_gene: TRBV28; d_gene: TRBD1; CDR3nt: TGTGCCAGCAGTTTAGTTACAGGGGCCTACGAGCAGTACTTC; CDR3aa: CASSLVTGAYEQYF
j_gene: TRBJ2-7; abundance: .; v_gene: TRBV4-2; d_gene: .; CDR3nt: TGTGCCAGCAGCCAAGGGGAGGAACGCTACGAGCAGTACTTC; CDR3aa: CASSQGEERYEQYF
j_gene: TRBJ2-1; abundance: .; v_gene: TRBV7-9; d_gene: TRBD2; CDR3nt: TGTGCCAGCAGCTTAAGGCAAGCGGGGGGGCTCGCTGAGCAGTTCTTC; CDR3aa: CASSLRQAGGLAEQFF
j_gene: TRBJ2-7; abundance: .; v_gene: TRBV28; d_gene: TRBD2; CDR3nt: TGTGCCAGTCCCGTGGGACTAGCGGCGTACGAGCAGTACTTC; CDR3aa: CASPVGLAAYEQYF
j_gene: TRBJ1-4; abundance: .; v_gene: TRBV19; d_gene: .; CDR3nt: TGTGCCAGTAGTACCAACCGGGGGAGAAAACTGTTTTTT; CDR3aa: CASSTNRGRKLFF
j_gene: TRBJ1-1; abundance: .; v_gene: TRBV16; d_gene: TRBD1; CDR3nt: TGTGCCAGCAGCCAACCCGGACAGGGGAACACTGAAGCTTTCTTT; CDR3aa: CASSQPGQGNTEAFF
j_gene: TRBJ2-4; abundance: .; v_gene: TRBV5-6; d_gene: .; CDR3nt: TGTGCCAGCAGCTGGCAGGGGGGCGCCAAAAACATTCAGTACTTC; CDR3aa: CASSWQGGAKNIQYF
j_gene: TRBJ2-5; abundance: .; v_gene: TRBV3-1/TRBV3-2; d_gene: TRBD2; CDR3nt: TGTGCCAGCAGCCAAGGAACGGGGGGGACTAGTATAGAGACCCAGTACTTC; CDR3aa: CASSQGTGGTSIETQYF
j_gene: TRBJ2-3; abundance: .; v_gene: TRBV28; d_gene: TRBD2; CDR3nt: TGTGCCAGCAAAGGACTAGCGGGGAGAATAACAGATACGCAGTATTTT; CDR3aa: CASKGLAGRITDTQYF
j_gene: TRBJ1-6; abundance: .; v_gene: TRBV28; d_gene: .; CDR3nt: TGTGCCAGCAGTTCCTCGGGCGAGTTGGGGGGAGCCCTCCACTTT; CDR3aa: CASSSSGELGGALHF
j_gene: TRBJ1-1; abundance: few; v_gene: TRBV28; d_gene: .; CDR3nt: TGTGCCAGCAGTTTAGGGACACCCACTGAAGCTTTCTTT; CDR3aa: CASSLGTPTEAFF
j_gene: TRBJ2-3; abundance: .; v_gene: TRBV5-8; d_gene: .; CDR3nt: TGTGCCAGCAGCTTGGTATCAGGGGCCTCGCCCACAGATACGCAGTATTTT; CDR3aa: CASSLVSGASPTDTQYF
j_gene: TRBJ2-7; abundance: once; v_gene: TRBV24-1; d_gene: .; CDR3nt: TGTGCCACCAGTGATTCGGGGAAGAGGGGGGGGATCCCCTACGAGCAGTACTTC; CDR3aa: CATSDSGKRGGIPYEQYF
j_gene: TRBJ2-7; abundance: .; v_gene: TRBV3-1/TRBV3-2; d_gene: .; CDR3nt: TGTGCCAGCAGCCCCGGACTGGCGGCAAGCTCCTACGAGCAGTACTTC; CDR3aa: CASSPGLAASSYEQYF
j_gene: TRBJ2-7; abundance: .; v_gene: TRBV19; d_gene: .; CDR3nt: TGTGCCAGTACCCCGGACAGAAAAAGATACGACGAGCAGTACTTC; CDR3aa: CASTPDRKRYDEQYF
j_gene: TRBJ1-2; abundance: .; v_gene: TRBV28; d_gene: .; CDR3nt: TGTGCCAGCAGTTTATTCGGCACGGGGAATGGCTACACCTTC; CDR3aa: CASSLFGTGNGYTF
j_gene: TRBJ1-2; abundance: .; v_gene: TRBV28; d_gene: .; CDR3nt: TGTGCCAGCGCCTCTACGGGGGACTATGGCTACACCTTC; CDR3aa: CASASTGDYGYTF
j_gene: TRBJ1-1; abundance: .; v_gene: TRBV7-9; d_gene: TRBD1; CDR3nt: TGTGCCAGCAACAGGGGGGAGGGGAACACTGAAGCTTTCTTT; CDR3aa: CASNRGEGNTEAFF
j_gene: TRBJ2-7; abundance: .; v_gene: TRBV6-5; d_gene: TRBD2; CDR3nt: TGTGCCACCGTAGCGGGGGGCTCCTACGAGCAGTACTTC; CDR3aa: CATVAGGSYEQYF
j_gene: TRBJ2-7; abundance: .; v_gene: TRBV3-1/TRBV3-2; d_gene: .; CDR3nt: TGTGCCAGCAGCCAAGGGCCCGGGACACCCAGGGTGCAGTACTTC; CDR3aa: CASSQGPGTPRVQYF
j_gene: TRBJ1-2; abundance: .; v_gene: TRBV6-2/TRBV6-3; d_gene: .; CDR3nt: TGTGCCAGCAGTTATGGGCTCCGCGGCTACACCTTC; CDR3aa: CASSYGLRGYTF
j_gene: TRBJ1-2; abundance: once; v_gene: TRBV5-8; d_gene: .; CDR3nt: TGTGCCAGCAGCTTCTCGGACTATGGCTACACCTTC; CDR3aa: CASSFSDYGYTF
j_gene: TRBJ1-1; abundance: .; v_gene: TRBV7-5; d_gene: .; CDR3nt: TGTGCCTACTTCCAGGGCGGGATCACTGAAGCTTTCTTT; CDR3aa: CAYFQGGITEAFF
j_gene: TRBJ1-1; abundance: .; v_gene: TRBV3-1/TRBV3-2; d_gene: .; CDR3nt: TGTGCCAGCAGCCAGGGTCCCGTCGGGGTCACTGAAGCTTTCTTT; CDR3aa: CASSQGPVGVTEAFF
j_gene: TRBJ1-1; abundance: .; v_gene: TRBV19; d_gene: .; CDR3nt: TGTGCCAGTAGTTGGGGCAATCAGAACACTGAAGCTTTCTTT; CDR3aa: CASSWGNQNTEAFF
j_gene: TRBJ1-5; abundance: .; v_gene: TRBV13; d_gene: TRBD1; CDR3nt: TGTGCCAGCAGGTTAGGGGGCTCGAGCCAGCCCCAGCATTTT; CDR3aa: CASRLGGSSQPQHF
j_gene: TRBJ1-2; abundance: .; v_gene: TRBV3-1/TRBV3-2; d_gene: .; CDR3nt: TGTGCCAGCAGCCACGGGGGATTTTGGGATGGCTACACCTTC; CDR3aa: CASSHGGFWDGYTF
j_gene: TRBJ1-1; abundance: .; v_gene: TRBV11-2; d_gene: .; CDR3nt: TGTGCCAGCAGTATGGGGCAGGGGAACACTGAAGCTTTCTTT; CDR3aa: CASSMGQGNTEAFF
j_gene: TRBJ1-5; abundance: few; v_gene: TRBV6-2/TRBV6-3; d_gene: .; CDR3nt: TGTGCCAGCAGCCCCAGGGATCAGCCCCAGCATTTT; CDR3aa: CASSPRDQPQHF
j_gene: TRBJ1-2; abundance: .; v_gene: TRBV7-9; d_gene: TRBD1; CDR3nt: TGTGCCAGCAGCCCGACAGGGATTAACTATGGCTACACCTTC; CDR3aa: CASSPTGINYGYTF
j_gene: TRBJ1-2; abundance: .; v_gene: TRBV13; d_gene: TRBD1; CDR3nt: TGTGCCAGCAGCCTCGGACAGGGGAACTATGGCTACACCTTC; CDR3aa: CASSLGQGNYGYTF
j_gene: TRBJ1-2; abundance: .; v_gene: TRBV19; d_gene: .; CDR3nt: TGTGCCAGTAGTATAGGGGGCACCTCTAACTATGGCTACACCTTC; CDR3aa: CASSIGGTSNYGYTF
j_gene: TRBJ1-5; abundance: .; v_gene: TRBV27; d_gene: .; CDR3nt: TGTGCCAGCAGTTTAAGTCGGGGGGGCGATCAGCCCCAGCATTTT; CDR3aa: CASSLSRGGDQPQHF
j_gene: TRBJ1-6; abundance: .; v_gene: TRBV2; d_gene: .; CDR3nt: TGTGCCAGCAGGGACTGGAGGGATTCACCCCTCCACTTT; CDR3aa: CASRDWRDSPLHF
j_gene: TRBJ2-7; abundance: .; v_gene: TRBV5-4; d_gene: TRBD1; CDR3nt: TGTGCCAGCAGCTGGGGGAGACAGGGAAACCTTTTCTACGAGCAGTACTTC; CDR3aa: CASSWGRQGNLFYEQYF
j_gene: TRBJ1-3; abundance: .; v_gene: TRBV7-9; d_gene: .; CDR3nt: TGTGCCAGCAGCTTACGGGGTTCAGGAAACACCATATATTTT; CDR3aa: CASSLRGSGNTIYF
j_gene: TRBJ2-3; abundance: .; v_gene: TRBV13; d_gene: .; CDR3nt: TGTGCCAGCAGCCGGTATAGCACAGATACGCAGTATTTT; CDR3aa: CASSRYSTDTQYF
j_gene: TRBJ2-3; abundance: .; v_gene: TRBV3-1/TRBV3-2; d_gene: TRBD2; CDR3nt: TGTGCCAGCGCGACTAGCGGGGGGCCCATAGATACGCAGTATTTT; CDR3aa: CASATSGGPIDTQYF
j_gene: TRBJ1-2; abundance: .; v_gene: TRBV6-5; d_gene: TRBD1; CDR3nt: TGTGCCAGCAGCCAGGACAGGGCAAGCTATGGCTACACCTTC; CDR3aa: CASSQDRASYGYTF